The 6 T cell receptor beta chains reported below all come from one sample, sequenced in a study of shared clonotypes between healthy human individuals. Generated by immunoSEQ multiplex PCR, the TCRdb table keeps only in-frame clones and is missing some. The sample lists approximately 500,000 clones; less than 85% were seen once. The specimen sequenced was PBMCs. These receptor sequences come from a woman aged 40-49 years in good health. Some clones in this sample may be carry-over from other donors' samples.

The chain carries TRBV7-2 and TRBJ2-5; 7 nucleotides agree with TRBD1. The junction had 8 bases not matched to a gene; V was cut back by 4 bases and J by 3 bases. CDR1 SGHTA and CDR2 FQGNSA come from the germline V gene. The CDR3 is 15 residues long. CDR3 in DNA: TGTGCCAGCAGCTCCCCGAAGGGGGCAAAAGAGACCCAGTACTTC. Amino acid sequence: CASSSPKGAKETQYF.

The chain combines TRBV2 with TRBJ1-1, with D perhaps TRBD1 (6 bases). V was clipped by 2 bases and J by 7 bases, with 14 bases between them. Germline V gives CDR1 SNHLY, CDR2 FYNNEI. This CDR3 spans 14 amino acids. The CDR3 DNA reads as TGTGCCAGCAGTGAATCTTACAGGGAAGTTGAAGCTTTCTTT. Protein product: CASSESYREVEAFF.

This rearrangement joins TRBV9 to TRBJ2-1; D unresolved. V lost 3 bases, J lost 3 bases, and 7 bases lay in between. The CDR3 totals 13 residues. Looked up from germline, CDR1 is SGDLS and CDR2 is YYNGEE. The CDR3 DNA reads as TGTGCCAGCAGCGCCCAAGACTACAATGAGCAGTTCTTC. The encoded protein is CASSAQDYNEQFF. Variable domain in full (rest from reference TRBV9 and TRBJ2-1): DSGVTQTPKHLITATGQRVTLRCSPRSGDLSVYWYQQSLDQGLQFLIQYYNGEERAKGNILERFSAQQFPDLHSELNLSSLELGDSALYFCASSAQDYNEQFFGPGTRLTVL.

As to this clone: Distinct nucleotide sequences in the sample also encode this CDR3. This chain uses TRBV5-1 with TRBJ1-2; 8 positions agree with TRBD1. The germline V gene has CDR1 SGHRS and CDR2 YFSETQ. The CDR3 extends over 13 amino acids. V lost 4 bases to trimming and J lost 5 bases; unmatched junction nucleotides: 4. CDR3 in amino acids: CASSRGQAYGYTF. The CDR3 DNA sequence: TGCGCCAGCAGCAGGGGACAGGCTTATGGCTACACCTTC.

The chain carries TRBV6-1 and TRBJ1-5; TRBD1 might be the D (5 bases). The CDR3 covers 14 residues. Trimming stripped 5 bases from V and 5 bases from J, with 13 bases between. The germline V gene encodes CDR1 MNHNS and CDR2 SASEGT. The CDR3 loop reads CASSPTGFYQPQHF. Written as DNA, the CDR3 is TGTGCCAGCAGTCCAACAGGATTTTATCAGCCCCAGCATTTT.

This clone was observed a single time. The chain carries TRBV7-3 and TRBJ2-5, with 12 bases lining up with TRBD2. Unmatched junction bases numbered 4, after V lost 1 base and J lost 4 bases. The CDR3 runs to 16 residues. Per the germline V gene, CDR1 is SGHTA and CDR2 is FQGTGA. As DNA, the CDR3 is TGTGCCAGCAGCTTAAGGCGGGGACTAGCGGGAGAGACCCAGTACTTC. Translation: CASSLRRGLAGETQYF. The full variable domain, with the rest looked up from reference TRBV7-3 and TRBJ2-5, is GAGVSQTPSNKVTEKGKYVELRCDPISGHTALYWYRQSLGQGPEFLIYFQGTGAADDSGLPNDRFFAVRPEGSVSTLKIQRTERGDSAVYLCASSLRRGLAGETQYFGPGTRLLVL.